Below are 2 T cell receptor beta chains sequenced from a single sample in a study of OX40 agonist ivuxolimab in advanced cancers. The table came from immunoSEQ multiplex PCR; TCRdb's copy has only in-frame clones and leaves some out. The table has approximately 55,000 clones, roughly nine tenths seen once. The sequenced sample was CD4+ or CD8+ T cells sorted from blood, obtained in a trial of the OX40 agonist ivuxolimab. Receptors were obtained from an adult with an advanced solid tumor such as melanoma, head and neck, liver or kidney cancer.

This chain uses TRBV28 with TRBJ1-4; D remains ambiguous. The CDR3 has 12 amino acids. Trimming took 1 base from V and 8 from J, leaving 5 bases between them. Germline lookup yields CDR1 MDHEN and CDR2 SYDVKM. The CDR3 nucleotides are TGTGCCAGCAGTTTATTGGGGGAAAAACTGTTTTTT. Its protein product is CASSLLGEKLFF.

This sequence joins TRBV19 and TRBJ1-5; D call uncertain. The V end was cut by 1 base, the J end by 1 base, with 5 bases between. The CDR3 covers 14 residues. CDR1 LNHDA and CDR2 SQIVND come from the germline V gene (reference sequence). CDR3 DNA sequence: TGTGCCAGTAGTATAGCGGTCAGCAATCAGCCCCAGCATTTT. Protein sequence: CASSIAVSNQPQHF.